This T cell receptor beta chain was recovered during a study of blood T cell repertoires in COVID-19. Germline CDR1 and CDR2: MNHNS and SASEGT. The CDR3 covers 14 residues. V lost 3 bases and J 5 bases, leaving 13 bases between the germline ends. Generated by immunoSEQ multiplex PCR, the TCRdb table keeps only in-frame clones and is missing some. The table includes fewer than 500,000 clones, approximately 90% detected once. Specimen: peripheral blood. This clonotype was sampled from a young woman with acute or convalescent COVID-19. The chain recombines TRBV6-1 with TRBJ1-1; a weak D match, TRBD1 (5 bases). The CDR3 protein is CASSDGGLGTEAFF. CDR3 nucleotides: TGTGCCAGCAGTGACGGGGGTTTGGGGACTGAAGCTTTCTTT.